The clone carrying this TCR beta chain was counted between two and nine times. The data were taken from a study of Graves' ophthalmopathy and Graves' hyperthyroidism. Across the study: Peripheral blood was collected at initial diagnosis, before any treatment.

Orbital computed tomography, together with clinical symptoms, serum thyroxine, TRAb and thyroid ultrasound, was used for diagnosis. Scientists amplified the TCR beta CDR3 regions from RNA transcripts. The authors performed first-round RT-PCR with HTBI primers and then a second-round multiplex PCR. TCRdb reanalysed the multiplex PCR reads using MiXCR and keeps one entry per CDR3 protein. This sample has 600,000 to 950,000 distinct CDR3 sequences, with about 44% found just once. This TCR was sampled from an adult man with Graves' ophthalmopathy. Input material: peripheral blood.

The CDR3 DNA reads TGTGCCAGCAGTATGGGACAGGTTAGCGAGCAGTACTTC. It is translated as CASSMGQVSEQYF. The rearrangement links TRBV12-3 or TRBV12-4 to TRBJ2-7; 8 nucleotides agree with TRBD1. Trimming cost V 5 bases and J 6 bases; bases outside gene matches: 6. The CDR3 spans 13 residues.